The source of this TCR beta chain is a study of blood T cells in healthy people across ages. This CDR3 has 16 residues. Study-wide points: When set beside aged donors, long-lived donors presented more naive CD4+ cells and higher diversity. Investigators treated diversity estimates from one million T cells as underestimates.

Comments on this clonotype: Its target is not known.

Primed by a sample-barcoded 5' primer and a J-beta primer mix, a second PCR proceeded for 7 to 11 cycles. A minimum of 3 million CDR3-containing paired-end reads was obtained for each sample. TCRdb processed the 5' RACE reads anew with MiXCR; each CDR3 protein has one entry. The data hold fewer than 1.5 million distinct CDR3 sequences, with approximately 38% observed a single time. The sequenced material came from blood. This TCR was recovered from a woman under 30 in good health. The chain is built from TRBV21-1 and TRBJ2-7; TRBD1 is taken as the D call from the table, unchecked against the DNA. TRBV21-1 is an annotated pseudogene. The CDR3 nucleotides are TGTGCCAGCAGCACTTACCGGGACGGGACAAAATACGAGCAGTACTTC. Residues: CASSTYRDGTKYEQYF.